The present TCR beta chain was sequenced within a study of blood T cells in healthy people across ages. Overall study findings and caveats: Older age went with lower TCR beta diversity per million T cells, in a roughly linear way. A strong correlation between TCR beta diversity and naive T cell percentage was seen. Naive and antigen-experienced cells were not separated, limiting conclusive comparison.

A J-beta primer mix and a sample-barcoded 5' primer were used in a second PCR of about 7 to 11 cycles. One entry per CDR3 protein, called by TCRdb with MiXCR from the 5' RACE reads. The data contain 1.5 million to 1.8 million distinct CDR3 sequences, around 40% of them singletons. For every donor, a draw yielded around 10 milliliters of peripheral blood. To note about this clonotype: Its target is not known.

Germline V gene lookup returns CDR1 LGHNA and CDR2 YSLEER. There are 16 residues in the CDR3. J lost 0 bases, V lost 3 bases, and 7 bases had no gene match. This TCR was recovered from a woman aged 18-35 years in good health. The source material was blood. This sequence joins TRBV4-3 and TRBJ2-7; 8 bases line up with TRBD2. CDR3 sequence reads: CASSQASGWGSYEQYF. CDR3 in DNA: TGCGCCAGCAGCCAGGCTAGCGGGTGGGGCTCCTACGAGCAGTACTTC.